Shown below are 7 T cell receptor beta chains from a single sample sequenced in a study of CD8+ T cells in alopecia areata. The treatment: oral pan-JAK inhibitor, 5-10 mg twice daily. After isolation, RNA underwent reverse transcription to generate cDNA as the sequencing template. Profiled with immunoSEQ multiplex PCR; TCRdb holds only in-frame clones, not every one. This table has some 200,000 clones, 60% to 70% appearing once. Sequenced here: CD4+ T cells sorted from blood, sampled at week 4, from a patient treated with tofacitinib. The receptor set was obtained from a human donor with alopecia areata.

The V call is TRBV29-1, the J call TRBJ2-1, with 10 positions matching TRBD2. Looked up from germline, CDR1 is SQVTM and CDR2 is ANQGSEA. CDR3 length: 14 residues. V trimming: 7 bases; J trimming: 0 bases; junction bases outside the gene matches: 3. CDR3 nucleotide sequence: TGCAGCGCAGCGGGGGGGCCCTCCTACAATGAGCAGTTCTTC. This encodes CSAAGGPSYNEQFF.

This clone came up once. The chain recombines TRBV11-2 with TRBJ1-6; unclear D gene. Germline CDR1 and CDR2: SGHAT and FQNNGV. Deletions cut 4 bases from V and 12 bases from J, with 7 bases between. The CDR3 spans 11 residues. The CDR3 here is CASSSDLPLHF. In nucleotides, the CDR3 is TGTGCCAGCAGCTCCGATCTACCCCTCCACTTT.

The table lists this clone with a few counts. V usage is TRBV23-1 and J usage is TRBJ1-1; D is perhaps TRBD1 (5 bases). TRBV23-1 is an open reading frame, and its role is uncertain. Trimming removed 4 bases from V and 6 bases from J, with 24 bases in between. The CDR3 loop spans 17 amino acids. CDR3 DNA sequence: TGCGCCAGCAGTCCCTGGGGGAGTGTAGTTCCTTACCCTGAAGCTTTCTTT. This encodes CASSPWGSVVPYPEAFF.

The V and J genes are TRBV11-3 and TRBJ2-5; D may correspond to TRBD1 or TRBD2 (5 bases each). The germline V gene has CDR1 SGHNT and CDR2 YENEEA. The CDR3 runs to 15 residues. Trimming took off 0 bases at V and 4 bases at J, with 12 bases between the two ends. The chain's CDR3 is CASSLDQTGRETQYF. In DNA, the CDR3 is TGTGCCAGCAGCTTAGATCAGACGGGACGAGAGACCCAGTACTTC.

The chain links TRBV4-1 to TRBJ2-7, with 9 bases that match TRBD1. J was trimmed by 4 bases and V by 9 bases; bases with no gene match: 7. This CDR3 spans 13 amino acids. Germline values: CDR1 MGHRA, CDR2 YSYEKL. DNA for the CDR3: TGCGCCAGAACCGGACAGGGGAGATACGAGCAGTACTTC. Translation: CARTGQGRYEQYF.

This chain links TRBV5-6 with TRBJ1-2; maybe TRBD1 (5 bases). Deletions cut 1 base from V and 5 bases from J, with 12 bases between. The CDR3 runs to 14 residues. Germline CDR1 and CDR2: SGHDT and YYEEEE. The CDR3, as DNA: TGTGCCAGCAGCTTGACGAGGGGCGGGTATGGCTACACCTTC. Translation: CASSLTRGGYGYTF.

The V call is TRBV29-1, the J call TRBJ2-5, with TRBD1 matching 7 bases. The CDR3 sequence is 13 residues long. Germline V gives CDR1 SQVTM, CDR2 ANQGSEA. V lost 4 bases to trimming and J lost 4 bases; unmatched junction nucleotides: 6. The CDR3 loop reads CSVVRQGGETQYF. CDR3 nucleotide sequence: TGCAGCGTTGTTAGACAGGGTGGAGAGACCCAGTACTTC.